Following are 10 T cell receptor beta chains from one sample sequenced in a study of blood T cell repertoires in COVID-19. Assay used: immunoSEQ multiplex PCR; TCRdb lists only in-frame clones, some missing. The sample has 210,000 or so clones, under 90% seen once. The sample consisted of peripheral blood. Source of these receptors: a woman aged 80 or over with COVID-19, enrolled during active disease.

This clone was found once. The chain carries TRBV6-5 and TRBJ1-2; a possible D gene is TRBD1 (6 bases). The CDR3 consists of 14 residues. Germline V gene lookup returns CDR1 MNHEY and CDR2 SVGAGI. Between the trimmed V and J ends, which lost 6 bases and 8 bases, there was a span of 19 bases. CDR3 region: CASRQSGTKGGYTF. The CDR3 coding sequence is TGTGCCAGCAGGCAATCCGGGACAAAGGGGGGCTACACCTTC.

The chain uses TRBV2 and TRBJ1-4; 7 bases line up with TRBD1. The CDR3 has 14 residues. V lost 5 bases, J lost 3 bases, and 3 bases stayed unmatched. CDR1 and CDR2 from the germline V gene are SNHLY and FYNNEI. CDR3 DNA: TGTGCCAGCAGTTCCCAGGGGGCTAATGAAAAACTGTTTTTT. It translates to CASSSQGANEKLFF. Complete variable domain (other parts from reference TRBV2 and TRBJ1-4): EPEVTQTPSHQVTQMGQEVILRCVPISNHLYFYWYRQILGQKVEFLVSFYNNEISEKSEIFDDQFSVERPDGSNFTLKIRSTKLEDSAMYFCASSSQGANEKLFFGSGTQLSVL.

In the case of this clone: Other nucleotide sequences from this sample produce the same CDR3. J is TRBJ1-1 and V is TRBV2; 8 nucleotides match TRBD1. With V trimmed by 6 bases and J by 2 bases, 2 bases remained unmatched. The CDR3 runs to 13 residues. CDR1 is SNHLY, CDR2 FYNNEI, per germline. The CDR3 region is CASSGQGNTEAFF. As DNA, the CDR3 is TGTGCCAGCAGCGGACAGGGAAACACTGAAGCTTTCTTT.

The gene calls are TRBV5-8 and TRBJ2-5, with 13 bases fitting TRBD2. The CDR3 runs 15 residues. CDR1 is SGHTS and CDR2 is YDEGEE in the germline V gene. V gave up 1 base and J gave up 3 bases; unmatched junction bases: 0. The CDR3 loop is CASSLTSGREETQYF. In nucleotides, the CDR3 is TGTGCCAGCAGCTTGACTAGCGGGAGGGAAGAGACCCAGTACTTC.

The CDR3 nucleotides are TGCGCCAGCAGCTTGGGTTCGTGGTTTAGAACTAATGAAAAACTGTTTTTT. Translation gives CASSLGSWFRTNEKLFF. The chain links TRBV5-1 to TRBJ1-4; D is unclear. The CDR3 spans 17 residues. Germline V gene data show CDR1 as SGHRS and CDR2 as YFSETQ. Between the trimmed V and J ends, which lost 0 bases and 1 base, there was a span of 13 bases.

The chain links TRBV19 to TRBJ1-5; 8 bases align to TRBD1. The germline V gene encodes CDR1 LNHDA and CDR2 SQIVND (reference sequence). CDR3 length equals 13 residues. The V and J ends lost 6 bases and 10 bases, in that order; junction bases with no gene match: 8. The CDR3 DNA is TGTGCCAGTAGAGAGCAGGGGGCAAGTCCCCAGCATTTT. It is translated as CASREQGASPQHF.

The V call is TRBV28, the J call TRBJ1-2, with 9 positions matching TRBD1. The CDR3 has 14 residues. Germline-derived CDR1 and CDR2 are MDHEN and SYDVKM. V trimming: 3 bases; J trimming: 2 bases; junction bases outside the gene matches: 1. The CDR3 region has the DNA TGTGCCAGCAGTTTTGGGACAGGGAACTATGGCTACACCTTC. This gives the protein CASSFGTGNYGYTF.

This chain links TRBV9 with TRBJ2-2; 8 bases fit TRBD2. Germline-derived CDR1 and CDR2 are SGDLS and YYNGEE. The CDR3 is 16 residues long. With V trimmed by 0 bases and J by 4 bases, 5 bases remained unmatched. CDR3 residues: CASSVAPLAGTGELFF. In nucleotides, the CDR3 is TGTGCCAGCAGCGTAGCGCCGCTAGCGGGCACCGGGGAGCTGTTTTTT.

The chain combines TRBV5-1 with TRBJ2-7; TRBD1 matches 7 bases. In germline, CDR1 is SGHRS, CDR2 YFSETQ. V was pared by 3 bases and J by 7 bases, with 13 bases of the junction left unmatched. This CDR3 has 15 amino acids. CDR3 loop: CASSSNVNRGEEQYF. CDR3 DNA: TGCGCCAGCAGCTCAAACGTTAACAGGGGAGAGGAGCAGTACTTC.

The table lists this clone with a few counts. The genes are TRBV13 and TRBJ1-3; no firm D call. Germline CDR1 PRHDT, CDR2 FYEKMQ (reference sequence). Between the trimmed V and J ends, which lost 6 bases and 0 bases, there was a span of 9 bases. The length of the CDR3 is 14 residues. In DNA, the CDR3 is TGTGCCAGCAGGCGGAGGGACTCTGGAAACACCATATATTTT. This codes for CASRRRDSGNTIYF.